A single T cell receptor beta chain is shown here with its context. Its matching antigen is unknown. Profiling relied on immunoSEQ multiplex PCR, and the TCRdb table lists in-frame clones only, not all of them. The sample shows 40,000 to 45,000 clones, 70% to 85% of them seen only once. This entry comes from a study of OX40 agonist ivuxolimab in advanced cancers. At the level of the study: One hepatocellular carcinoma and a couple of cutaneous melanoma patients partially responded.

J was trimmed by 1 base and V by 4 bases; bases with no gene match: 5. Germline CDR1 SGHRS, CDR2 YFSETQ. The CDR3 loop spans 14 amino acids. Study conclusions and caveats: Clonal expansion in partial responders at 0.1-3.0 mg/kg ranked among the lowest. Certain nonresponders additionally had low normalized T-cell clonal expansion. More expanded clones were found, on average, in CD8+ than in CD4+ T cells.

Sequences were derived from CD4+ or CD8+ T cells sorted from blood, sampled in a trial of the OX40 agonist ivuxolimab. The V and J genes are TRBV5-1 and TRBJ2-7, with TRBD2 matching 7 bases. The TCR was taken from an adult with an advanced solid tumor such as melanoma, head and neck, liver or kidney cancer. The CDR3 region has the DNA TGCGCCAGCAGCCCCAGCGGGACGTCCTACGAGCAGTACTTC. Residues: CASSPSGTSYEQYF.